Given below is one T cell receptor beta chain in context. No antigen is known for it. The V gene's germline CDR1 is MNHEY and CDR2 SMNVEV (reference sequence). The CDR3 has 17 residues. J lost 11 bases, V lost 5 bases, and 19 bases had no gene match. Method: immunoSEQ multiplex PCR; TCRdb's copy keeps in-frame clones and lacks some. The sample lists tens of thousands of clones; approximately 80% were seen once. The data were taken from a study of T cells in localized non-small cell lung cancer. Findings of the study overall: Uninvolved adjacent lung showed peak T cell clonality, exceeding tumor. Elevated blood T cell density was associated with longer overall survival. Appearance in adjacent lung was seen for a median about 59 of the top 100 tumor clones. Because researchers sequenced only one region of the tumor, heterogeneity is still possible.

The TCR originated in a male donor aged 60 or over with stage III squamous cell lung carcinoma. J is TRBJ1-5 and V is TRBV27; 9 bases are shared with TRBD1. Here the sequenced sample was peripheral blood, taken before any cancer treatment. CDR3 amino acids: CASSPSWTGAISLTQHF. DNA of the CDR3: TGTGCCAGCAGTCCCTCCTGGACAGGGGCAATCAGCTTAACCCAGCATTTT.